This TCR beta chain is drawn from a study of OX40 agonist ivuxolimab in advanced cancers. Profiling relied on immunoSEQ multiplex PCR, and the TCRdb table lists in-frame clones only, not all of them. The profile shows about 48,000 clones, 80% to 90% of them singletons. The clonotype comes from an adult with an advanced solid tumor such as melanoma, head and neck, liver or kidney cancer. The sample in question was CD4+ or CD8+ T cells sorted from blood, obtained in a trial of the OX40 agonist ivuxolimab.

CDR3 nucleotide sequence: TGCGCCAGCAGCCTACGGACAGGGGGGATAGATACGCAGTATTTT. Its translation: CASSLRTGGIDTQYF. J is TRBJ2-3 and V is TRBV5-1; 10 bases agree with TRBD1. CDR1 is SGHRS and CDR2 is YFSETQ in the germline V gene. After removal of 4 bases from V and 5 bases from J, the junction contained 7 bases not matched to a gene. The CDR3 runs 15 residues.